The rows below give T cell receptor beta chains drawn from one sample of a study of blood T cell repertoires in COVID-19. Sequenced by immunoSEQ multiplex PCR; TCRdb stores in-frame clones only, minus some. The table lists approximately 120,000 clones, about 80% of them singletons. The sequencing input was peripheral blood. These receptor sequences come from a human donor in a cohort sampled during active COVID-19. Both conserved end residues are part of each CDR3. A D gene is named only where the DNA matches it firmly. Clone sizes are given selectively: once, few, many, or a class where the clone is expanded.

.	.	TRBV20-1	TRBJ1-3	CNRAGNTIYF	TGCAACAGGGCGGGAAACACCATATATTTT
.	.	TRBV11-2	TRBJ2-3	CASSLEETADTQYF	TGTGCCAGCAGCTTAGAGGAGACAGCAGATACGCAGTATTTT
few	TRBD2	TRBV29-1	TRBJ2-4	CSAGGIENIQYF	TGCAGCGCCGGGGGGATTGAAAACATTCAGTACTTC
.	.	TRBV6-4	TRBJ2-2	CASSDPDSVTGELFF	TGTGCCAGCAGTGACCCCGACAGCGTCACCGGGGAGCTGTTTTTT
.	TRBD1	TRBV4-2	TRBJ2-3	CASSQEDRDTDTQYF	TGTGCCAGCAGCCAAGAAGACAGGGACACAGATACGCAGTATTTT
.	TRBD2	TRBV7-8	TRBJ2-3	CASSLPPGLAGKRADTQYF	TGTGCCAGCAGCTTACCACCGGGACTAGCGGGTAAAAGGGCAGATACGCAGTATTTT
.	TRBD2	TRBV30	TRBJ2-7	CAWSYGGGGNEQYF	TGTGCCTGGAGCTACGGGGGGGGTGGCAACGAGCAGTACTTC
.	TRBD2	TRBV7-9	TRBJ2-3	CASSLEAGGSTDTQYF	TGTGCCAGCAGCTTAGAGGCGGGGGGGAGCACAGATACGCAGTATTTT
.	.	TRBV27	TRBJ2-7	CASSSTGTLSYEQYF	TGTGCCAGCAGTTCCACGGGAACACTCTCCTACGAGCAGTACTTC
.	TRBD1	TRBV2	TRBJ1-4	CASSEATGHNEKLFF	TGTGCCAGCAGTGAAGCGACAGGGCATAATGAAAAACTGTTTTTT
.	TRBD1	TRBV5-8	TRBJ1-1	CASSSYRGGTEAFF	TGTGCCAGCAGCTCTTACAGGGGGGGCACTGAAGCTTTCTTT
.	.	TRBV6-1	TRBJ2-5	CASSEVERGLQGVETQYF	TGTGCCAGCAGTGAAGTGGAGCGGGGGCTTCAGGGGGTTGAGACCCAGTACTTC
.	.	TRBV10-2	TRBJ1-6	CASSLDSNSPLHF	TGCGCCAGCAGTTTGGACAGCAATTCACCCCTCCACTTT
.	.	TRBV7-2	TRBJ2-3	CASSLQGAGGGGDTQYF	TGTGCCAGCAGCTTACAGGGGGCCGGCGGGGGGGGAGATACGCAGTATTTT
.	.	TRBV18	TRBJ2-7	CASSPAPGLNYEQYF	TGTGCCAGCTCACCAGCTCCGGGACTCAACTACGAGCAGTACTTC
.	TRBD1	TRBV18	TRBJ2-7	CASSRGTGDEQYF	TGTGCCAGCTCACGCGGGACAGGGGACGAGCAGTACTTC
.	TRBD1	TRBV5-1	TRBJ1-2	CASSLGQGGRYGYTF	TGCGCCAGCAGCTTAGGACAGGGGGGTCGGTATGGCTACACCTTC
.	.	TRBV6-5	TRBJ2-2	CASSYSGDPNTGELFF	TGTGCCAGCAGTTACTCGGGAGATCCGAACACCGGGGAGCTGTTTTTT
.	TRBD1	TRBV2	TRBJ1-5	CASGGEQGVNQPQHF	TGTGCCAGCGGAGGGGAACAGGGGGTTAATCAGCCCCAGCATTTT
few	.	TRBV15	TRBJ2-7	CATSREGSSYEQYF	TGTGCCACCAGCAGAGAGGGCAGCTCCTACGAGCAGTACTTC
.	.	TRBV2	TRBJ2-7	CASSEGAYEQYF	TGTGCCAGCAGTGAAGGAGCCTACGAGCAGTACTTC